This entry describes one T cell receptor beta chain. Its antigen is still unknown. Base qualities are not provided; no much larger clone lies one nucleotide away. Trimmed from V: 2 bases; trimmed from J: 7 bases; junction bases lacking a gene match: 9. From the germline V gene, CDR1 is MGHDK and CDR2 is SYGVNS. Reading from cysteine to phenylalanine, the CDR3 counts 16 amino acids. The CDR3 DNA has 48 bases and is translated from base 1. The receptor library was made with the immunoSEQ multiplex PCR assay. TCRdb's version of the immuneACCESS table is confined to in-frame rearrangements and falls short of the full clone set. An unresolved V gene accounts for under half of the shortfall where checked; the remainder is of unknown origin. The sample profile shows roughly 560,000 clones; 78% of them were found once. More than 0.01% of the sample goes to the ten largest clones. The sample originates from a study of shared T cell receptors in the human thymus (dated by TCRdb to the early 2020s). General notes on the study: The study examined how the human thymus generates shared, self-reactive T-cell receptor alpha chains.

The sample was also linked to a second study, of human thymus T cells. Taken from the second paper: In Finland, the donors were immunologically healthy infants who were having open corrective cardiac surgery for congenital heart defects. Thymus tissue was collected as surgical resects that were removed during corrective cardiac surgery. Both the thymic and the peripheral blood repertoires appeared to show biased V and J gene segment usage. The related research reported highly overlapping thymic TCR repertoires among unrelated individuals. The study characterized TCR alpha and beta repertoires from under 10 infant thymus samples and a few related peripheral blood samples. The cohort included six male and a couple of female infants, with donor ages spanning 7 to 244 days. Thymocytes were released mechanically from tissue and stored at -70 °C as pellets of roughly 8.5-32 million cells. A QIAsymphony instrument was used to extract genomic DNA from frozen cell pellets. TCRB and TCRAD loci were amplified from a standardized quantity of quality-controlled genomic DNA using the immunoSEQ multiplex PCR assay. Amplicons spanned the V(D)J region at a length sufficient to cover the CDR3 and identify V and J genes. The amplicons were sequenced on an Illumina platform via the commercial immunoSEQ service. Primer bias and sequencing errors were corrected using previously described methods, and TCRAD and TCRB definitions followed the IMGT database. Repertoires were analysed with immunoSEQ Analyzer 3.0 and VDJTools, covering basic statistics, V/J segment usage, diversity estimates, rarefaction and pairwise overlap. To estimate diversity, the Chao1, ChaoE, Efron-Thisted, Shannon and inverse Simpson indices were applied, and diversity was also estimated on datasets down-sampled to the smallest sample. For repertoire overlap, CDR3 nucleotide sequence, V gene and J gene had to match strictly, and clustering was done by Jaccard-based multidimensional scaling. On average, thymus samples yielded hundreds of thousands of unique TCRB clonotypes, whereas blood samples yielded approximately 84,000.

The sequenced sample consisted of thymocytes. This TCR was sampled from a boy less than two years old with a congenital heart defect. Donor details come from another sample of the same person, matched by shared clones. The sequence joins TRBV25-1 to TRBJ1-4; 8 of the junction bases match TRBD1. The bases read TGTGCCAGCAGTGAAGGGGCAGGGGGCCGTCGTGAAAAACTGTTTTTT. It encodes CASSEGAGGRREKLFF.